These 21 T cell receptor beta chains were all obtained from the same sample, sequenced in a study of shared clonotypes between healthy human individuals (dated by TCRdb to 2020 to 2021). For the CD8 naive samples, CD45RO-negative cells were positively selected for CCR7, yielding a CD45RA+CCR7+ population from which TemRA cells were excluded. The library came from the immunoSEQ multiplex PCR assay. Held by TCRdb, this immuneACCESS table contains in-frame sequences only and omits some clones. Under half of the omission traces to an unresolved V gene where checked; the cause of the rest is unknown. Across this sample there are roughly 2,000,000 clones, with just under 95% seen only once. 1% to 1.5% of the sample is taken by the ten largest. What was sequenced was naive CD8+ T cells sorted from blood. Explained via the paper, the cell subset or site label denotes: CD45RA+CCR7+. These TCRs come from a man aged 18 to 35 in good health.

The V and J genes are TRBV10-1 and TRBJ1-4; D perhaps matches TRBD1 (6 bases). Looked up from germline, CDR1 is WNHNN and CDR2 is SYGVQD (reference sequence). The CDR3 has 16 amino acids. V lost 4 bases to trimming and J lost 1 base, with 13 bases between them. The CDR3: CASSAGGEGTNEKLFF. In DNA form, the CDR3 reads TGCGCCAGCAGTGCTGGGGGCGAAGGAACTAATGAAAAACTGTTTTTT.

The rearrangement joins TRBV28 to TRBJ2-7; D remains ambiguous. The CDR3 loop spans 13 amino acids. Germline loops: CDR1 MDHEN, CDR2 SYDVKM. Trimming took off 7 bases at V and 1 base at J, with 11 bases between the two ends. The CDR3 loop is CASTLGMSYEQYF. CDR3 nucleotide sequence: TGTGCCAGCACGCTAGGGATGTCCTACGAGCAGTACTTC.

The chain is built from TRBV30 and TRBJ2-7; no clear D gene. The CDR3 is 15 amino acids. V was clipped by 3 bases and J by 4 bases, with 19 bases between them. The V gene's germline CDR1 is GTSNPN and CDR2 SVGIG (reference sequence). The DNA of the CDR3 is TGTGCCTGGAGACGGCTTGCGGACGGGCCGTACGAGCAGTACTTC. It codes for CAWRRLADGPYEQYF.

The gene calls are TRBV11-2 and TRBJ2-7; a possible D gene is TRBD2 (5 bases). Trimming took 5 bases from V and 2 from J, leaving 10 bases between them. The length of the CDR3 is 13 residues. Germline values: CDR1 SGHAT, CDR2 FQNNGV. This chain's CDR3 is CASSPTMAYEQYF. The CDR3 bases are TGTGCCAGCAGCCCGACTATGGCCTACGAGCAGTACTTC. The full variable domain, rest sourced from reference TRBV11-2 and TRBJ2-7, is EAGVAQSPRYKIIEKRQSVAFWCNPISGHATLYWYQQILGQGPKLLIQFQNNGVVDDSQLPKDRFSAERLKGVDSTLKIQPAKLEDSAVYLCASSPTMAYEQYFGPGTRLTVT.

V and J are TRBV5-4 and TRBJ2-7; possibly TRBD2 for D (5 bases). Germline lookup yields CDR1 SGHNT and CDR2 YYREEE (reference sequence). The CDR3 extends over 13 amino acids. V lost 1 base and J 5 bases, leaving 10 bases between the germline ends. Here the CDR3 DNA reads TGTGCCAGCAGCTTGTCCGGGGTTAACGAGCAGTACTTC. Amino acids: CASSLSGVNEQYF.

Only one count was recorded for this clone. The chain carries TRBV27 and TRBJ1-4, with a weak D call TRBD1 (6 bases). The length of the CDR3 is 13 residues. The germline V gene has CDR1 MNHEY and CDR2 SMNVEV (reference sequence). The germline V and J ends were trimmed by 6 bases and 7 bases, with 12 bases remaining between them. Here the CDR3 reads CASRITGSEKLFF. The CDR3 nucleotides are TGTGCCAGCAGAATAACAGGGAGTGAAAAACTGTTTTTT.

V is TRBV30 and J is TRBJ1-2; a weak D match, TRBD1 (6 bases). The CDR3 extends over 15 amino acids. The germline V gene has CDR1 GTSNPN and CDR2 SVGIG (reference sequence). The V gene lost 4 bases and the J gene lost 3 bases, with 18 bases spanning the gap. CDR3 in DNA: TGTGCCTGGAAGGGACACAGGGAGGCAGACTATGGCTACACCTTC. Translated, it gives CAWKGHREADYGYTF.

This chain links TRBV28 with TRBJ1-5; tentative D call: TRBD1 (5 bases). Trimming shortened V by 3 bases and J by 6 bases, and 12 bases separated the two germline ends. The CDR3 sequence is 14 residues long. Per the germline V gene, CDR1 is MDHEN and CDR2 is SYDVKM. The CDR3 is CASSFPDGGQPQHF. DNA of the CDR3: TGTGCCAGCAGTTTTCCTGACGGGGGTCAGCCCCAGCATTTT.

This chain connects TRBV4-1 to TRBJ2-7; TRBD1 is a possible D gene (5 bases). This CDR3 comprises 15 residues. Trimming removed 3 bases from V and 0 bases from J, with 12 bases in between. Germline V lookup: CDR1 MGHRA, CDR2 YSYEKL. The CDR3 loop reads CASSHIQESSYEQYF. CDR3 nucleotides: TGCGCCAGCAGCCACATACAGGAGAGCTCCTACGAGCAGTACTTC.

The chain joins TRBV19 to TRBJ2-7; 7 positions agree with TRBD2. The CDR3 is 15 amino acids. The V and J ends lost 3 bases and 2 bases, in that order; junction bases with no gene match: 7. The germline CDR1 and CDR2 sequences are LNHDA and SQIVND (reference sequence). The CDR3 DNA sequence: TGTGCCAGTAGTATTCGCGCTAGCGGAGCCTACGAGCAGTACTTC. Protein: CASSIRASGAYEQYF. Full variable domain (rest looked up from reference TRBV19 and TRBJ2-7): DGGITQSPKYLFRKEGQNVTLSCEQNLNHDAMYWYRQDPGQGLRLIYYSQIVNDFQKGDIAEGYSVSREKKESFPLTVTSAQKNPTAFYLCASSIRASGAYEQYFGPGTRLTVT.

The chain couples TRBV28 to TRBJ2-1; a weak D match, TRBD1 (5 bases). Trimming shortened V by 2 bases and J by 5 bases, and 10 bases separated the two germline ends. Germline V lookup: CDR1 MDHEN, CDR2 SYDVKM. The CDR3 loop spans 14 amino acids. CDR3 sequence (DNA): TGTGCCAGCAGTTTACAGGGTATCCACAATGAGCAGTTCTTC. Translation gives CASSLQGIHNEQFF.

The V call is TRBV10-2, the J call TRBJ1-2; D might be TRBD1 (5 bases). The CDR3 has 8 amino acids. Trimming pared 8 bases from V and 13 bases from J, leaving 8 bases between. Germline assignment: CDR1 WSHSY and CDR2 SAAADI. Here the CDR3 reads CASGQGTF. In DNA form, the CDR3 reads TGCGCCAGCGGGCAGGGCACCTTC.

The J gene is TRBJ2-7, the V gene TRBV28, with a tentative D call TRBD1 (5 bases). The ends were cut back, 5 bases at V and 0 bases at J, with 11 bases in the middle. Germline V gene lookup returns CDR1 MDHEN and CDR2 SYDVKM. This CDR3 spans 14 amino acids. In DNA form, the CDR3 reads TGTGCCAGCAGTAAGACAGAGGTCTCCTACGAGCAGTACTTC. This sequence encodes CASSKTEVSYEQYF.

The V and J genes are TRBV10-3 and TRBJ2-5; the D is unclear. Germline V gene data show CDR1 as ENHRY and CDR2 as SYGVKD. The ends were cut back, 4 bases at V and 5 bases at J, with 8 bases in the middle. The length of the CDR3 is 12 residues. This CDR3 reads CAISVDGETQYF. The CDR3 DNA is TGTGCCATCAGTGTAGACGGCGAGACCCAGTACTTC.

The chain combines TRBV27 with TRBJ1-4; D gene unclear. The CDR3 covers 14 residues. With 6 bases removed from V and 8 bases from J, the gap between germline ends came to 16 bases. Germline V gene lookup returns CDR1 MNHEY and CDR2 SMNVEV (reference sequence). CDR3 DNA: TGTGCCAGCAGCCGGACCCAATCGGGCGAAAAACTGTTTTTT. Translated, it gives CASSRTQSGEKLFF. Full variable domain (outside the CDR3, taken from reference TRBV27 and TRBJ1-4): EAQVTQNPRYLITVTGKKLTVTCSQNMNHEYMSWYRQDPGLGLRQIYYSMNVEVTDKGDVPEGYKVSRKEKRNFPLILESPSPNQTSLYFCASSRTQSGEKLFFGSGTQLSVL.

The chain uses TRBV9 and TRBJ2-5, with 11 bases matching TRBD2. V lost 0 bases, J lost 8 bases, and 6 bases stayed unmatched. Germline CDR1 reads SGDLS; CDR2 reads YYNGEE. This CDR3 comprises 15 residues. CDR3 sequence (DNA): TGTGCCAGCAGCGTAGGGACTAGCGGGTCGCAAACCCAGTACTTC. The encoded protein is CASSVGTSGSQTQYF.

Note on this clone: Other DNA variants within this sample encode the same CDR3. V usage is TRBV4-1 and J usage is TRBJ2-7; TRBD2 agrees at 8 bases. Looked up from germline, CDR1 is MGHRA and CDR2 is YSYEKL. The CDR3 has 15 amino acids. The trim removed 1 base at V and 0 bases at J, leaving 2 bases unmatched. CDR3 region: CASSQGSGASYEQYF. The CDR3 nucleotides read TGCGCCAGCAGCCAAGGTAGCGGGGCCTCCTACGAGCAGTACTTC.

V is TRBV7-9 and J is TRBJ2-7; 10 nucleotides line up with TRBD1. V was pared by 3 bases and J by 3 bases, with 2 bases of the junction left unmatched. The CDR3 is 14 residues long. CDR1 is SEHNR and CDR2 is FQNEAQ in the germline V gene (reference sequence). CDR3 sequence: CASSFWDRGYEQYF. The CDR3 nucleotides are TGTGCCAGCAGCTTTTGGGACAGGGGCTACGAGCAGTACTTC.

The genes are TRBV6-5 and TRBJ1-1; no clear D gene. V lost 2 bases and J lost 1, with 2 bases in between. The CDR3 length is 12 residues. Germline V gene data show CDR1 as MNHEY and CDR2 as SVGAGI. This CDR3 reads CASSYANTEAFF. CDR3 bases: TGTGCCAGCAGTTACGCGAACACTGAAGCTTTCTTT.

V is TRBV27 and J is TRBJ1-3; D call uncertain. The V and J ends lost 5 bases and 1 base respectively, with 15 bases between them. Germline CDR1 and CDR2: MNHEY and SMNVEV (reference sequence). This CDR3 contains 16 residues. The DNA for the CDR3 is TGTGCCAGCAGTCCCCTTATTCCAGGTTCTGGAAACACCATATATTTT. Its translation is CASSPLIPGSGNTIYF.

Note on this clone: Additional DNA sequences in this sample encode the identical CDR3. V gene TRBV7-9 combines with J gene TRBJ2-7; 7 nucleotides agree with TRBD1. Germline V gene data show CDR1 as SEHNR and CDR2 as FQNEAQ (reference sequence). After removal of 0 bases from V and 3 bases from J, the junction contained 5 bases not matched to a gene. The CDR3 loop spans 15 amino acids. The CDR3 region is CASSLAQGTFYEQYF. The CDR3 DNA reads as TGTGCCAGCAGCTTAGCACAGGGGACCTTCTACGAGCAGTACTTC. The full variable domain, in which reference TRBV7-9 and TRBJ2-7 provide the parts outside the CDR3, is DTGVSQNPRHKITKRGQNVTFRCDPISEHNRLYWYRQTLGQGPEFLTYFQNEAQLEKSRLLSDRFSAERPKGSFSTLEIQRTEQGDSAMYLCASSLAQGTFYEQYFGPGTRLTVT.